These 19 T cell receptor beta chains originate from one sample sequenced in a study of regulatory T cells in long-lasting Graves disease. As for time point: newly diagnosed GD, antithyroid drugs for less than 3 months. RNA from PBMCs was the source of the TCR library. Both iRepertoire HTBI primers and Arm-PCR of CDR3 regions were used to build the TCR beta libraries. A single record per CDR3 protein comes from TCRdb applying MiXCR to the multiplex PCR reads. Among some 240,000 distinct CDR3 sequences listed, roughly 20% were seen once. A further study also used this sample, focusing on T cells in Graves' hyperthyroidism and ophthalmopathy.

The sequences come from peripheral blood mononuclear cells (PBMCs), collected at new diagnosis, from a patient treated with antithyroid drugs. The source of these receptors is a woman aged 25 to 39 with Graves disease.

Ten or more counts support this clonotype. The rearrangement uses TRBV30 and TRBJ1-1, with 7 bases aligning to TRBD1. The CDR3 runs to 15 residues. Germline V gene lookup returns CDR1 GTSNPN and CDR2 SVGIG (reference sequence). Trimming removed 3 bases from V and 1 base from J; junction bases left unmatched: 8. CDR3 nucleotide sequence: TGTGCCTGGAGCTCCGACTGGACAGGGAACACTGAAGCTTTCTTT. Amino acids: CAWSSDWTGNTEAFF.

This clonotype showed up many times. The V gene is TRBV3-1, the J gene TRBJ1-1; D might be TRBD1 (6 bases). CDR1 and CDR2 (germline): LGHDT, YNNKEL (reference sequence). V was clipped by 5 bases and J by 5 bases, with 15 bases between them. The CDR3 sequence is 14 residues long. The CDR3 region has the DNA TGTGCCAGCAGCTCGGCAGGGGCCGGAACTGAAGCTTTCTTT. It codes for CASSSAGAGTEAFF.

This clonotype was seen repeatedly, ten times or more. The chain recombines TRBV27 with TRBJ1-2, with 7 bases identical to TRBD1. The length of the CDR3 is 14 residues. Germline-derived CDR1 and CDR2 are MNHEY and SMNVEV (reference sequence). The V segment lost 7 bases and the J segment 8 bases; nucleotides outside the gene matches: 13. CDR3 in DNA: TGTGCCAGCACCAATTCTGGGACAGCTATCGGCTACACCTTC. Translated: CASTNSGTAIGYTF.

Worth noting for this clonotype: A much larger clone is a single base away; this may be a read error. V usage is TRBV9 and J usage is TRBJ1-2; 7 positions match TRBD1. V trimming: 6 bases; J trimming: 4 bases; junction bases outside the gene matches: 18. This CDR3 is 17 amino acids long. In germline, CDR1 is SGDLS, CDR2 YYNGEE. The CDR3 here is CASNDHLRQGHTYGYTF. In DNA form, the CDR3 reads TGTGCCAGCAACGACCACCTACGACAGGGTCATACCTATGGCTACACCTTC.

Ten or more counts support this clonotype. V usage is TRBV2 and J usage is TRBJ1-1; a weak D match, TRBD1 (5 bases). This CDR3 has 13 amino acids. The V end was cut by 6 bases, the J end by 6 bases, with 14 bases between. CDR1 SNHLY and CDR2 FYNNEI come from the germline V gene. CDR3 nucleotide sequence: TGTGCCAGCAGCGTGACCCGGGGGGCTGAAGCTTTCTTT. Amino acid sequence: CASSVTRGAEAFF.

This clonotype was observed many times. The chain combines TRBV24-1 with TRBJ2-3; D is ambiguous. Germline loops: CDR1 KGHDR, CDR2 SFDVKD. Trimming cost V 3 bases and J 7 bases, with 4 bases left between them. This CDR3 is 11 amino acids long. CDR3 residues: CATSDVNTQYF. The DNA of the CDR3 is TGTGCCACCAGTGATGTAAATACGCAGTATTTT.

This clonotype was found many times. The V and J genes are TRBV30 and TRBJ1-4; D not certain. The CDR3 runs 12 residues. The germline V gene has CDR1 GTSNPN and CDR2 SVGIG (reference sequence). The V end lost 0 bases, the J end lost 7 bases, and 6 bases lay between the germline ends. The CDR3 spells CAWSVLGEKLFF. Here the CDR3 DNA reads TGTGCCTGGAGTGTACTCGGTGAAAAACTGTTTTTT. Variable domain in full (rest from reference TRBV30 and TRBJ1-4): SQTIHQWPATLVQPVGSPLSLECTVEGTSNPNLYWYRQAAGRGLQLLFYSVGIGQISSEVPQNLSASRPQDRQFILSSKKLLLSDSGFYLCAWSVLGEKLFFGSGTQLSVL.

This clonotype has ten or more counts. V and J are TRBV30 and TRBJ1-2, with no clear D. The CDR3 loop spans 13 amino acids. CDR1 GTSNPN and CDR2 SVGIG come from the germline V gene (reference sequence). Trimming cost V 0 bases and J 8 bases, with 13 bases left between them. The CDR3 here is CAWSVTGTGGYTF. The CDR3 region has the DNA TGTGCCTGGAGTGTAACCGGCACTGGGGGCTACACCTTC.

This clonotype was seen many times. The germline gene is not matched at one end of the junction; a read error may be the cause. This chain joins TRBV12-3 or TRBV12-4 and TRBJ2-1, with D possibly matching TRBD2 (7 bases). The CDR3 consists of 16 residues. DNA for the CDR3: TGTGTCAGCACCCCCCTCCCGAGGGGGGGTTACAATGAGCAGTTCTTC. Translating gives CVSTPLPRGGYNEQFF.

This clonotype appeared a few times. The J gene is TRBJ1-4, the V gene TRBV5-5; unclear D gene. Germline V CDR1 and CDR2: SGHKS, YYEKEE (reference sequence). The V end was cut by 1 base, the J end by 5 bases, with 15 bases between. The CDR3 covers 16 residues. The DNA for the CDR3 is TGTGCCAGCAGCTTGCAGAGAGGGAGATTCAATGAAAAACTGTTTTTT. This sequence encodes CASSLQRGRFNEKLFF.

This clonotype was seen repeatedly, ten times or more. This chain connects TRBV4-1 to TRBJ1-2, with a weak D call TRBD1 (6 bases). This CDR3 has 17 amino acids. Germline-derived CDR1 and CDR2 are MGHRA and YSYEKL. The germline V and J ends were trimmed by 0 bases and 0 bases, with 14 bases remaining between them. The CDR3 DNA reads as TGCGCCAGCAGCCAAGATTCGGAGGACAGCTCTAACTATGGCTACACCTTC. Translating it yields CASSQDSEDSSNYGYTF.

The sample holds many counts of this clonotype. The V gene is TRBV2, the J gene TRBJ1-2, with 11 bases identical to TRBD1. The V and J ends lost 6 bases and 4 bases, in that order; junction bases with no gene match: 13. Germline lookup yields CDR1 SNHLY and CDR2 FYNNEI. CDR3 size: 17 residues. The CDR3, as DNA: TGTGCCAGCAGCAATATTGGACAGGGGGCGAGGATCTATGGCTACACCTTC. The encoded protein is CASSNIGQGARIYGYTF.

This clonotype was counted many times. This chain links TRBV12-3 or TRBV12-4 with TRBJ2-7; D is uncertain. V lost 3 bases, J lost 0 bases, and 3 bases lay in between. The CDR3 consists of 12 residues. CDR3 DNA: TGTGCCAGCAGTTTCCGCTCCTACGAGCAGTACTTC. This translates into CASSFRSYEQYF.

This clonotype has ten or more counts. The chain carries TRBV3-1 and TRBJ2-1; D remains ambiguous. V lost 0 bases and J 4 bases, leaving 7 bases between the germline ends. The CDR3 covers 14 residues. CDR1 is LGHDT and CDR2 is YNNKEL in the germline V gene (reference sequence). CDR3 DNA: TGTGCCAGCAGCCAAGAATCAGATTACAATGAGCAGTTCTTC. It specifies CASSQESDYNEQFF.

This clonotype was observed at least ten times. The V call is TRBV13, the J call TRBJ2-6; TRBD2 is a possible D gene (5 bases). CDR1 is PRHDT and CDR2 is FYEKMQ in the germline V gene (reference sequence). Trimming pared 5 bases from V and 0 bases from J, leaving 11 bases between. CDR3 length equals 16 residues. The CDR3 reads CASSLRRDSGANVLTF. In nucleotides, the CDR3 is TGTGCCAGCAGCCTTCGACGGGACTCTGGGGCCAACGTCCTGACTTTC.

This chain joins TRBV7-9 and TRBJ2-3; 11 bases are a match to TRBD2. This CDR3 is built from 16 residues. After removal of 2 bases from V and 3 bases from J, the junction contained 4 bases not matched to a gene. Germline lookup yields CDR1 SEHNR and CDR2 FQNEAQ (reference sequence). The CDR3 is CASSLFIAGGTDTQYF. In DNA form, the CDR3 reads TGTGCCAGCAGCTTATTTATAGCGGGAGGGACAGATACGCAGTATTTT. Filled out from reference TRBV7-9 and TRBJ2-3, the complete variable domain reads DTGVSQNPRHKITKRGQNVTFRCDPISEHNRLYWYRQTLGQGPEFLTYFQNEAQLEKSRLLSDRFSAERPKGSFSTLEIQRTEQGDSAMYLCASSLFIAGGTDTQYFGPGTRLTVL.

The CDR3 sequence: CASSPKTSGDYNEQFF. The CDR3 region has the DNA TGTGCCAGCAGCCCAAAGACTAGCGGGGACTACAATGAGCAGTTCTTC. The chain recombines TRBV7-9 with TRBJ2-1, with 11 bases aligning to TRBD2. This CDR3 comprises 16 residues. Germline V gene data show CDR1 as SEHNR and CDR2 as FQNEAQ (reference sequence). After removal of 5 bases from V and 3 bases from J, the junction contained 6 bases not matched to a gene. Variable domain in full (rest from reference TRBV7-9 and TRBJ2-1): DTGVSQNPRHKITKRGQNVTFRCDPISEHNRLYWYRQTLGQGPEFLTYFQNEAQLEKSRLLSDRFSAERPKGSFSTLEIQRTEQGDSAMYLCASSPKTSGDYNEQFFGPGTRLTVL.

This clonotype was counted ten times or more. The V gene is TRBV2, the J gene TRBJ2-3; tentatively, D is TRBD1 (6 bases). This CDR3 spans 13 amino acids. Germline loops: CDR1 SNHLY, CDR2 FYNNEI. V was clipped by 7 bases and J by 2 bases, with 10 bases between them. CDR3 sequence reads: CASIQGSTDTQYF. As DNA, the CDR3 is TGTGCCAGCATTCAGGGGTCCACAGATACGCAGTATTTT.

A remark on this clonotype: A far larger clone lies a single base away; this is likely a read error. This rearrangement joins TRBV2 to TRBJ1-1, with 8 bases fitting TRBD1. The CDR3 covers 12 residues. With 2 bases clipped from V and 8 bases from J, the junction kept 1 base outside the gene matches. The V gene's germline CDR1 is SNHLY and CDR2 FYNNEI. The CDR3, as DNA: TGTGCCAGCAGTGAATGGGACAGGGAAGCTTTCTTT. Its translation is CASSEWDREAFF. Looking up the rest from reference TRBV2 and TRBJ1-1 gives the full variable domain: EPEVTQTPSHQVTQMGQEVILRCVPISNHLYFYWYRQILGQKVEFLVSFYNNEISEKSEIFDDQFSVERPDGSNFTLKIRSTKLEDSAMYFCASSEWDREAFFGQGTRLTVV.